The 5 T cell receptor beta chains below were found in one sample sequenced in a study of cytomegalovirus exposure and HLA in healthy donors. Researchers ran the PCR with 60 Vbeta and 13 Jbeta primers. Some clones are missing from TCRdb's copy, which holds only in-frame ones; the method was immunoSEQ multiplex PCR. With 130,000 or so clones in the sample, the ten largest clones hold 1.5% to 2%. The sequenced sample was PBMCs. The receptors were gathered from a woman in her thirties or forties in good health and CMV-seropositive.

CDR3 in amino acids: CAWSLLGLHTEAFF. As DNA, the CDR3 is TGTGCCTGGAGTCTACTGGGCCTCCATACTGAAGCTTTCTTT. The V and J genes are TRBV30 and TRBJ1-1; no clear D. Trimming pared 2 bases from V and 5 bases from J, leaving 15 bases between. Germline CDR1 GTSNPN, CDR2 SVGIG (reference sequence). The CDR3 consists of 14 residues.

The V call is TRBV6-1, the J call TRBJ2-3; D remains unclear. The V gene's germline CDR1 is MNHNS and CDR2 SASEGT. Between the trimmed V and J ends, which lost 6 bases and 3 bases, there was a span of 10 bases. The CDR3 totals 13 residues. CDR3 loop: CASSRSETDTQYF. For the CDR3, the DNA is TGTGCCAGCAGCCGAAGCGAGACAGATACGCAGTATTTT.

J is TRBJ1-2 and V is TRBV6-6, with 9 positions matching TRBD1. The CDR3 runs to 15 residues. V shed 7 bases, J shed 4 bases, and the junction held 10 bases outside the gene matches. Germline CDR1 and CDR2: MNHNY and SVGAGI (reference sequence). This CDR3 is CASILTGGGSYGYTF. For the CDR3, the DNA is TGTGCCAGCATTTTAACAGGGGGCGGGAGCTATGGCTACACCTTC.

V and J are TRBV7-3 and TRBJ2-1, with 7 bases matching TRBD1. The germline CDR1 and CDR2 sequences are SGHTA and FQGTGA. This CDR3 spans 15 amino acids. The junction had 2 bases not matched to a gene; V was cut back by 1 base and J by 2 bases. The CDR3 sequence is CASSLRGTAYNEQFF. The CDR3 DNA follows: TGTGCCAGCAGCTTAAGGGGGACAGCCTACAATGAGCAGTTCTTC.

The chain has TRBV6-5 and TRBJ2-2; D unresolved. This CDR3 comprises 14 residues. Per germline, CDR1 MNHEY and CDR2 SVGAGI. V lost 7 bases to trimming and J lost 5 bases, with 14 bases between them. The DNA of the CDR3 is TGTGCCAGCAACTCTGGAGACGGGACCGGGGAGCTGTTTTTT. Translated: CASNSGDGTGELFF.